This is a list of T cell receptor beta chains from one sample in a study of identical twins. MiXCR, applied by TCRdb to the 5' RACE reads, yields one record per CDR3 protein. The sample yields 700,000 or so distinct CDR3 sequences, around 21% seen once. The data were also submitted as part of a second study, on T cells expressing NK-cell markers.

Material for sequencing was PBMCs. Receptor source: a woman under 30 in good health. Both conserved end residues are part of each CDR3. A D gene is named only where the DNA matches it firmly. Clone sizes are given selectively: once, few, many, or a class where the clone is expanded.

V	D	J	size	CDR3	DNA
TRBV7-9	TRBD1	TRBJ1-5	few	CASSFGDRPNQPQHF	TGTGCCAGCAGCTTTGGGGACAGACCGAATCAGCCCCAGCATTTT
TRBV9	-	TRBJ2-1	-	CASSGGGGYNEQFF	TGTGCCAGCAGCGGAGGGGGGGGGTACAATGAGCAGTTCTTC
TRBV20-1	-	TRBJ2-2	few	CSASRQTNTGELFF	TGCAGTGCTTCAAGGCAGACGAACACCGGGGAGCTGTTTTTT
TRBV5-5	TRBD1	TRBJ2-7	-	CASSLRTGLDEQYF	TGTGCCAGCAGCTTAAGGACAGGGCTCGACGAGCAGTACTTC
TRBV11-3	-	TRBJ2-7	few	CASSLWQGEKNEQYF	TGTGCCAGCAGCTTATGGCAGGGTGAAAAAAACGAGCAGTACTTC
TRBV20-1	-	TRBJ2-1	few	CSAYRGNEQFF	TGCAGTGCTTACCGAGGAAATGAGCAGTTCTTC
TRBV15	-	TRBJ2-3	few	CATSSSPYTDTQYF	TGTGCCACCAGCAGTTCGCCATACACAGATACGCAGTATTTT
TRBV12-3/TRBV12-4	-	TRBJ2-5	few	CASSPWGGKVETQYF	TGTGCCAGCAGCCCGTGGGGCGGGAAGGTGGAGACCCAGTACTTC
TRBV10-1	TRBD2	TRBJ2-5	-	CASKGTGTSGTIQETQYF	TGCGCCAGCAAGGGTACAGGGACTAGCGGGACCATCCAAGAGACCCAGTACTTC
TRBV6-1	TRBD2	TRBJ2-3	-	CARRAYPGLAGLRDTQYF	TGTGCCAGGAGGGCCTACCCGGGACTAGCGGGGCTGCGTGATACGCAGTATTTT
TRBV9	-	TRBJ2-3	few	CASSVSSNRDTQYF	TGTGCCAGCAGCGTATCCAGCAATAGAGATACGCAGTATTTT
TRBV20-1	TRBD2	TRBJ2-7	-	CSARDSASGAYEQYF	TGCAGTGCTAGAGATTCGGCTAGCGGTGCATACGAGCAGTACTTC
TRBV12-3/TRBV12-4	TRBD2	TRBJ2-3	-	CASSPGLASLADTQYF	TGTGCCAGCAGCCCGGGACTAGCGTCCTTGGCAGATACGCAGTATTTT
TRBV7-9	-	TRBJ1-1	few	CASSKGDWDTEAFF	TGTGCCAGCAGCAAAGGGGATTGGGACACTGAAGCTTTCTTT
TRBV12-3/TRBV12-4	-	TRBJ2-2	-	CASSPNLELFF	TGTGCCAGCAGTCCAAACTTGGAGCTGTTTTTT
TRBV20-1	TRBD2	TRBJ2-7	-	CSAPAGGRFSYEQYF	TGCAGTGCCCCCGCGGGCGGGAGATTCTCCTACGAGCAGTACTTC
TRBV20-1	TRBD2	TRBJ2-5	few	CSAPAGTSWETQYF	TGCAGTGCTCCGGCCGGGACTAGCTGGGAGACCCAGTACTTC
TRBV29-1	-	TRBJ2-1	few	CSVDPGVEQFF	TGCAGCGTTGACCCCGGGGTTGAGCAGTTCTTC
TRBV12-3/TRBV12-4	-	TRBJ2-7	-	CASSLAGGGHSYEQYF	TGTGCCAGCAGTTTAGCGGGCGGGGGCCACTCCTACGAGCAGTACTTC
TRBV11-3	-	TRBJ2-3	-	CASSSQALRSDTQYF	TGTGCCAGCAGTTCACAGGCACTGAGGTCAGATACGCAGTATTTT
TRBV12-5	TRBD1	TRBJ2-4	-	CASGTQQGLQNIQYF	TGTGCTAGTGGCACTCAACAGGGGCTGCAAAACATTCAGTACTTC
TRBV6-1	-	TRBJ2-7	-	CASSWGLGYEQYF	TGTGCCAGCAGCTGGGGGCTCGGTTACGAGCAGTACTTC
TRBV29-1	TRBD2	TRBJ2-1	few	CSVVPWRGDPRSYNEQFF	TGCAGCGTTGTCCCCTGGCGGGGGGATCCCAGATCCTACAATGAGCAGTTCTTC
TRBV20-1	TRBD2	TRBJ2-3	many	CSARGLAGGPGATDTQYF	TGCAGTGCTAGAGGGCTAGCGGGAGGGCCGGGAGCCACAGATACGCAGTATTTT
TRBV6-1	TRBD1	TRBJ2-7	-	CASSREGTGRNYEQYF	TGTGCCAGCAGCAGGGAGGGGACAGGGAGAAACTACGAGCAGTACTTC
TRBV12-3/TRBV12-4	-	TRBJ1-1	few	CASLMNTEAFF	TGTGCCAGCCTCATGAACACTGAAGCTTTCTTT
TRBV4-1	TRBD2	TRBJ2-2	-	CASSQDRAGGPRTGELFF	TGCGCCAGCAGCCAAGATCGGGCGGGAGGGCCGAGAACCGGGGAGCTGTTTTTT